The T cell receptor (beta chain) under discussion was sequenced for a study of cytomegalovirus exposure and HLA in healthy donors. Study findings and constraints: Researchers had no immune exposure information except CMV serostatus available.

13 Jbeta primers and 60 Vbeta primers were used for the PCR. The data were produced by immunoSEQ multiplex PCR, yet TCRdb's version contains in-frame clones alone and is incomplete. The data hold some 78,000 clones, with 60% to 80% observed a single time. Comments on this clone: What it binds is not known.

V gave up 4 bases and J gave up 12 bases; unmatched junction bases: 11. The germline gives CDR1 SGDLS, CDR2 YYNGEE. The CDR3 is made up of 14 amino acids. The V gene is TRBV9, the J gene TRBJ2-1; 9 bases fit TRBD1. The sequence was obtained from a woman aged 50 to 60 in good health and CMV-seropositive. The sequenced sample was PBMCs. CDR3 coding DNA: TGTGCCAGCAGCCTCCGGGACAGGGTCTTCGGGCAGTTCTTC. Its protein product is CASSLRDRVFGQFF.